This T cell receptor beta chain is from a study of OX40 agonist ivuxolimab in advanced cancers. Findings and limits, study-wide: More expanded clones were found, on average, in CD8+ than in CD4+ T cells.

Here immunoSEQ multiplex PCR was the method, and the copy in TCRdb shows in-frame clones only, minus some. The repertoire holds 50,000 or so clones, with about 93% as singletons. Turning to this clone: Its target is unknown.

This CDR3 has 15 residues. V trimming: 0 bases; J trimming: 6 bases; junction bases outside the gene matches: 3. CDR1 and CDR2 from the germline V gene are SQVTM and ANQGSEA. The sequences come from CD4+ or CD8+ T cells sorted from blood, collected in a trial of the OX40 agonist ivuxolimab. The TCR comes from an adult with an advanced solid tumor such as melanoma, head and neck, liver or kidney cancer. J is TRBJ2-7 and V is TRBV29-1; TRBD2 aligns across 15 bases. CDR3 sequence (DNA): TGCAGCGTTGAAGATGGGACTAGCGGGAGGATCGAGCAGTACTTC. It codes for CSVEDGTSGRIEQYF.